Below, 26 T cell receptor beta chains from the same sample are listed, as sequenced in a study of tumour-infiltrating T cells in Burkitt lymphoma. Some clones are missing from TCRdb's copy, which holds only in-frame ones; the method was immunoSEQ multiplex PCR. The data contain approximately 14,000 clones, about 85% of them seen just once; the ten biggest clones take up roughly 1.4%. Sequenced input: tumor tissue. The receptors come from a human donor with diffuse large B-cell lymphoma.

The rearrangement uses TRBV5-5 and TRBJ2-7; D not certain. Trimming pared 7 bases from V and 6 bases from J, leaving 11 bases between. The CDR3 covers 11 residues. Germline CDR1 and CDR2: SGHKS and YYEKEE (reference sequence). Here the CDR3 reads CASFRGGEQYF. DNA for the CDR3: TGTGCCAGCTTCAGAGGTGGCGAGCAGTACTTC.

This CDR3 is CSVEGKIAGNTIYF. For the CDR3, the DNA is TGCAGCGTTGAAGGGAAAATCGCTGGAAACACCATATATTTT. The rearrangement links TRBV29-1 to TRBJ1-3; the D is unclear. The germline CDR1 and CDR2 sequences are SQVTM and ANQGSEA. This CDR3 has 14 amino acids. V lost 1 base, J lost 2 bases, and 9 bases lay in between. The full variable domain, rest sourced from reference TRBV29-1 and TRBJ1-3, is SAVISQKPSRDICQRGTSLTIQCQVDSQVTMMFWYRQQPGQSLTLIATANQGSEATYESGFVIDKFPISRPNLTFSTLTVSNMSPEDSSIYLCSVEGKIAGNTIYFGEGSWLTVV.

CDR3 bases: TGTGCCAGCAGCCCCGGGACAAATTCACCCCTCCACTTT. Translating it yields CASSPGTNSPLHF. The rearrangement links TRBV9 to TRBJ1-6; TRBD1 is a possible D gene (6 bases). Per the germline V gene, CDR1 is SGDLS and CDR2 is YYNGEE. This CDR3 comprises 13 residues. Trimming took 4 bases from V and 7 from J, leaving 9 bases between them.

The rearrangement joins TRBV5-4 to TRBJ1-2; D is unresolved. Germline V gene data show CDR1 as SGHNT and CDR2 as YYREEE (reference sequence). V was shortened by 1 base and J by 0 bases, with 7 bases between the two germline ends. This CDR3 spans 14 amino acids. The CDR3 region has the DNA TGTGCCAGCAGCTTGTCAGGAACTAACTATGGCTACACCTTC. Its translation is CASSLSGTNYGYTF.

The J gene is TRBJ1-2, the V gene TRBV11-2; TRBD1 agrees at 8 bases. The CDR3 totals 12 residues. The ends lost 5 bases at V and 4 bases at J; junction bases unmatched: 0. Germline V lookup: CDR1 SGHAT, CDR2 FQNNGV. The chain's CDR3 is CASSGQGYGYTF. The CDR3 DNA follows: TGTGCCAGCAGCGGACAGGGCTATGGCTACACCTTC.

The chain carries TRBV6-6 and TRBJ1-1, with 8 nucleotides matching TRBD1. Germline V gene sequence: CDR1 MNHNY, CDR2 SVGAGI (reference sequence). V dropped 6 bases and J dropped 2; count of bases not matched to a gene: 5. The CDR3 runs to 14 residues. Here the CDR3 reads CASRTQGVNTEAFF. The CDR3 bases are TGTGCCAGCAGGACACAGGGGGTTAACACTGAAGCTTTCTTT.

The chain couples TRBV18 to TRBJ2-5, with 10 bases lining up with TRBD1. The length of the CDR3 is 16 residues. The germline V gene has CDR1 KGHSH and CDR2 LQKENI. V was clipped by 1 base and J by 5 bases; unmatched bases: 7. The DNA of the CDR3 is TGTGCCAGCTCACCACTTGGGACAGGGGAGTCGGAGACCCAGTACTTC. It specifies CASSPLGTGESETQYF.

The chain employs TRBV6-1 and TRBJ1-5; the D gene is possibly TRBD1 (6 bases). The CDR3 extends over 11 amino acids. Trimming removed 5 bases at V and 15 bases at J, with 14 bases between. The germline CDR1 and CDR2 sequences are MNHNS and SASEGT. CDR3 region: CASSRGQGLHF. CDR3 in DNA: TGTGCCAGCAGTCGGGGGCAGGGATTGCATTTT.

This chain's CDR3 is CASRKQGRTEAFF. CDR3 coding DNA: TGTGCCAGCAGAAAACAGGGCAGGACTGAAGCTTTCTTT. The chain joins TRBV6-6 to TRBJ1-1; a weak D match, TRBD1 (6 bases). This CDR3 is built from 13 residues. Deletions cut 6 bases from V and 5 bases from J, with 13 bases between. Germline CDR1 MNHNY, CDR2 SVGAGI (reference sequence).

The V gene is TRBV2, the J gene TRBJ2-5; D ambiguous. Germline V CDR1 and CDR2: SNHLY, FYNNEI. The CDR3 covers 15 residues. V lost 8 bases and J 0 bases, leaving 16 bases between the germline ends. The CDR3 DNA is TGTGCCAGCCGAATGAGCTTTTCAAACCAAGAGACCCAGTACTTC. It is translated as CASRMSFSNQETQYF.

The J gene is TRBJ1-4, the V gene TRBV9; 7 bases are shared with TRBD1. The CDR3 runs 15 residues. V trimming: 0 bases; J trimming: 4 bases; junction bases outside the gene matches: 3. Per the germline V gene, CDR1 is SGDLS and CDR2 is YYNGEE. The CDR3 region has the DNA TGTGCCAGCAGCGTAGGGGACAGATTTAATGAAAAACTGTTTTTT. It translates to CASSVGDRFNEKLFF.

J is TRBJ1-5 and V is TRBV27; D remains ambiguous. In germline, CDR1 is MNHEY, CDR2 SMNVEV (reference sequence). With 2 bases removed from V and 3 bases from J, the gap between germline ends came to 8 bases. CDR3 length: 14 amino acids. The CDR3, as DNA: TGTGCCAGCAGTTTAAAGGCAGTCAATCAGCCCCAGCATTTT. Translation gives CASSLKAVNQPQHF.

The V call is TRBV4-3, the J call TRBJ1-1; 7 positions agree with TRBD1. The CDR3 spans 13 residues. Per the germline V gene, CDR1 is LGHNA and CDR2 is YSLEER. The ends lost 4 bases at V and 11 bases at J; junction bases unmatched: 10. The CDR3: CASSPRGRLLAFF. CDR3 DNA sequence: TGCGCCAGCAGCCCTAGGGGGCGATTGTTGGCTTTCTTT.

V and J are TRBV10-3 and TRBJ1-5, with D hard to call. There are 15 residues in the CDR3. Trimming pared 6 bases from V and 1 base from J, leaving 13 bases between. Germline CDR1 and CDR2: ENHRY and SYGVKD. The CDR3 reads CAIRPDGQSNQPQHF. CDR3 nucleotide sequence: TGTGCCATCAGACCTGACGGTCAAAGCAATCAGCCCCAGCATTTT.

This chain joins TRBV9 and TRBJ2-7; D might be TRBD2 (6 bases). The CDR3 has 15 residues. Trimming pared 0 bases from V and 2 bases from J, leaving 12 bases between. Germline values: CDR1 SGDLS, CDR2 YYNGEE. The CDR3 here is CASSVGGGGTYEQYF. The CDR3, as DNA: TGTGCCAGCAGCGTAGGTGGGGGAGGAACCTACGAGCAGTACTTC.

The chain carries TRBV6-6 and TRBJ2-7; 9 nucleotides agree with TRBD1. The CDR3 extends over 16 amino acids. With 5 bases clipped from V and 0 bases from J, the junction kept 8 bases outside the gene matches. In germline, CDR1 is MNHNY, CDR2 SVGAGI (reference sequence). The CDR3 sequence: CASSPGTGRSSYEQYF. The CDR3 bases are TGTGCCAGCAGTCCCGGGACAGGGAGGAGCTCCTACGAGCAGTACTTC.

The V and J genes are TRBV4-1 and TRBJ2-1, with 8 bases lining up with TRBD2. After removal of 6 bases from V and 0 bases from J, the junction contained 7 bases not matched to a gene. Germline lookup yields CDR1 MGHRA and CDR2 YSYEKL. This CDR3 has 16 amino acids. CDR3 coding DNA: TGCGCCAGCAGAAAAGCGGGGGAGGGCTCCTACAATGAGCAGTTCTTC. Translating it yields CASRKAGEGSYNEQFF.

The chain has TRBV2 and TRBJ1-3, with no clear D. The V and J ends lost 10 bases and 3 bases respectively, with 13 bases between them. The CDR3 is 13 residues long. Germline loops: CDR1 SNHLY, CDR2 FYNNEI. The CDR3 coding sequence is TGTGCCATCCCGGACGTCTATGGAAACACCATATATTTT. Translation gives CAIPDVYGNTIYF. Combining the CDR3 with reference TRBV2 and TRBJ1-3 gives the whole variable domain EPEVTQTPSHQVTQMGQEVILRCVPISNHLYFYWYRQILGQKVEFLVSFYNNEISEKSEIFDDQFSVERPDGSNFTLKIRSTKLEDSAMYFCAIPDVYGNTIYFGEGSWLTVV.

V and J are TRBV6-5 and TRBJ2-5; 15 bases are shared with TRBD2. Germline V gene sequence: CDR1 MNHEY, CDR2 SVGAGI. V shed 6 bases, J shed 2 bases, and the junction held 1 base outside the gene matches. The CDR3 sequence is 15 residues long. The CDR3 region is CASRGTSGGQETQYF. The CDR3 nucleotides are TGTGCCAGCAGGGGGACTAGCGGGGGGCAAGAGACCCAGTACTTC.

J is TRBJ2-1 and V is TRBV2; 15 bases match TRBD2. J lost 4 bases, V lost 7 bases, and 8 bases had no gene match. The germline gives CDR1 SNHLY, CDR2 FYNNEI. This CDR3 has 17 residues. DNA of the CDR3: TGTGCCAGCATTAGCGGACTAGCGGGGGGGCGATACAATGAGCAGTTCTTC. Encoded protein: CASISGLAGGRYNEQFF. Together with reference TRBV2 and TRBJ2-1, the CDR3 gives the full variable domain: EPEVTQTPSHQVTQMGQEVILRCVPISNHLYFYWYRQILGQKVEFLVSFYNNEISEKSEIFDDQFSVERPDGSNFTLKIRSTKLEDSAMYFCASISGLAGGRYNEQFFGPGTRLTVL.

This clone was recorded once. The V call is TRBV9, the J call TRBJ2-7, with TRBD1 matching over 7 bases. Germline V lookup: CDR1 SGDLS, CDR2 YYNGEE. CDR3 size: 14 residues. The V and J ends lost 4 bases and 3 bases, in that order; junction bases with no gene match: 7. Here the CDR3 DNA reads TGTGCCAGCAGCCCAGGGACAGCAAACTACGAGCAGTACTTC. Translation: CASSPGTANYEQYF.

The chain joins TRBV7-8 to TRBJ2-7, with D possibly matching TRBD2 (5 bases). This CDR3 has 16 amino acids. Trimming removed 1 base from V and 0 bases from J, with 13 bases in between. Germline V CDR1 and CDR2: SGHVS, FQNEAQ. The CDR3 here is CASSLVEASSSYEQYF. The CDR3 DNA reads TGTGCCAGCAGCTTAGTGGAGGCCTCATCCTCCTACGAGCAGTACTTC.

This rearrangement joins TRBV2 to TRBJ1-2; D call uncertain. The CDR3 loop spans 12 amino acids. Looked up from germline, CDR1 is SNHLY and CDR2 is FYNNEI. V was cut by 7 bases and J by 3 bases, with 9 bases left in between. The CDR3 is CASKSVYYGYTF. DNA for the CDR3: TGTGCCAGCAAATCAGTCTACTATGGCTACACCTTC.

CDR3 residues: CASSPTGDEQFF. The CDR3 DNA follows: TGTGCCAGTAGTCCGACAGGGGATGAGCAGTTCTTC. V is TRBV19 and J is TRBJ2-1; 8 nucleotides match TRBD1. The CDR3 is 12 amino acids. The germline V gene has CDR1 LNHDA and CDR2 SQIVND (reference sequence). The ends lost 5 bases at V and 8 bases at J; junction bases unmatched: 2.

In nucleotides, the CDR3 is TGTGCCAGCAGCGGGGAATTGGCCCCCCTCCACTTT. This codes for CASSGELAPLHF. The chain couples TRBV9 to TRBJ1-6; D uncertain. The CDR3 consists of 12 residues. CDR1 and CDR2 from the germline V gene are SGDLS and YYNGEE. V shed 3 bases and J shed 13 bases, with 11 bases lying between them. The full variable domain, rest sourced from reference TRBV9 and TRBJ1-6, is DSGVTQTPKHLITATGQRVTLRCSPRSGDLSVYWYQQSLDQGLQFLIQYYNGEERAKGNILERFSAQQFPDLHSELNLSSLELGDSALYFCASSGELAPLHFGNGTRLTVT.

The CDR3: CASSQDPGADYGYTF. The CDR3 region has the DNA TGCGCCAGCAGCCAAGATCCGGGGGCGGATTATGGCTACACCTTC. The chain joins TRBV4-1 to TRBJ1-2; a possible D gene is TRBD1 (6 bases). The germline gives CDR1 MGHRA, CDR2 YSYEKL. The CDR3 has 15 residues. Trimming pared 0 bases from V and 5 bases from J, leaving 13 bases between.